The 20 T cell receptor beta chains reported below all come from one sample, sequenced in a study of shared clonotypes between healthy human individuals. The repertoire was sequenced with immunoSEQ multiplex PCR; TCRdb's copy has only in-frame clones and lacks some. The profile covers 2 million to 2.5 million clones, with roughly 92% appearing a single time and 0.37% taken by the ten largest. What was sequenced was naive CD4+ T cells from PBMCs. The subset here: CD45RA+ positively selected. The receptors originated from a man aged 18 to 30 in good health. Some clones in this sample may be carry-over from other donors' samples.

The chain uses TRBV7-9 and TRBJ2-1, with 11 positions matching TRBD1. This CDR3 is 16 amino acids long. The V segment lost 2 bases and the J segment 2 bases; nucleotides outside the gene matches: 2. CDR1 and CDR2 (germline): SEHNR, FQNEAQ (reference sequence). CDR3 loop: CASSLWTGGAYNEQFF. As DNA, the CDR3 is TGTGCCAGCAGCTTATGGACAGGGGGCGCCTACAATGAGCAGTTCTTC.

The V gene is TRBV7-2, the J gene TRBJ2-1; D remains ambiguous. Germline values: CDR1 SGHTA, CDR2 FQGNSA. V lost 1 base and J 5 bases, leaving 12 bases between the germline ends. The CDR3 spans 15 residues. The CDR3 loop is CASSLGSGLDNEQFF. CDR3 DNA: TGTGCCAGCAGCTTAGGCTCGGGTCTAGACAATGAGCAGTTCTTC.

The V and J genes are TRBV9 and TRBJ2-2; maybe TRBD1 (5 bases). The V end lost 3 bases, the J end lost 1 base, and 10 bases lay between the germline ends. Germline lookup yields CDR1 SGDLS and CDR2 YYNGEE. The CDR3 length is 15 residues. CDR3 in amino acids: CASSARRENTGELFF. The CDR3 DNA sequence: TGTGCCAGCAGCGCCCGCAGGGAGAACACCGGGGAGCTGTTTTTT.

The chain is built from TRBV10-1 and TRBJ2-7; the D is unclear. Trimming stripped 4 bases from V and 0 bases from J, with 7 bases between. This CDR3 contains 13 residues. Germline values: CDR1 WNHNN, CDR2 SYGVQD (reference sequence). The DNA for the CDR3 is TGCGCCAGCAGTGGGGTGGGCTCCTACGAGCAGTACTTC. This encodes CASSGVGSYEQYF.

This chain joins TRBV5-1 and TRBJ2-7; weak D call: TRBD2 (5 bases). The CDR3 runs to 15 residues. The V gene's germline CDR1 is SGHRS and CDR2 YFSETQ. V was clipped by 2 bases and J by 7 bases, with 19 bases between them. The CDR3 spells CASSFSDQRDREQYF. The CDR3 DNA follows: TGCGCCAGCAGCTTCTCGGATCAGAGGGATAGGGAGCAGTACTTC.

This rearrangement joins TRBV4-3 to TRBJ2-1; TRBD2 is a possible D gene (5 bases). CDR3 length equals 18 residues. Deletions cut 4 bases from V and 0 bases from J, with 19 bases between. Germline V gene sequence: CDR1 LGHNA, CDR2 YSLEER. The CDR3 sequence: CASSRGSLRGGSYNEQFF. The CDR3 coding sequence is TGCGCCAGCAGCCGAGGCTCTCTTCGTGGAGGCTCCTACAATGAGCAGTTCTTC.

V is TRBV5-4 and J is TRBJ2-3; D is uncertain. With 4 bases removed from V and 6 bases from J, the gap between germline ends came to 9 bases. Per the germline V gene, CDR1 is SGHNT and CDR2 is YYREEE (reference sequence). This CDR3 is 12 amino acids long. CDR3 sequence: CASSLIADTQYF. CDR3 DNA: TGTGCCAGCAGCCTTATTGCGGATACGCAGTATTTT.

As concerns this clone: In the same sample, other DNA sequences code for this CDR3. The chain recombines TRBV5-1 with TRBJ2-3; 13 bases align to TRBD2. The J segment lost 0 bases and the V segment lost 4 bases, leaving 2 bases of the junction unmatched. CDR1 and CDR2 (germline): SGHRS, YFSETQ. CDR3 length equals 16 residues. The CDR3 sequence: CASSTGLAGSTDTQYF. The CDR3 DNA reads TGCGCCAGCAGCACGGGACTAGCGGGAAGCACAGATACGCAGTATTTT.

V and J are TRBV25-1 and TRBJ2-3; D gene ambiguous. The CDR3 covers 15 residues. V lost 1 base and J 2 bases, leaving 10 bases between the germline ends. Per the germline V gene, CDR1 is MGHDK and CDR2 is SYGVNS. This CDR3 is CASSESGQSTDTQYF. The CDR3 DNA reads as TGTGCCAGCAGTGAATCGGGTCAATCCACAGATACGCAGTATTTT.

The chain recombines TRBV6-1 with TRBJ1-4; D is unresolved. Between the trimmed V and J ends, which lost 6 bases and 4 bases, there was a span of 6 bases. There are 12 residues in the CDR3. Germline V gene sequence: CDR1 MNHNS, CDR2 SASEGT. CDR3 DNA: TGTGCCAGCAGGGTAAATAATGAAAAACTGTTTTTT. Translation gives CASRVNNEKLFF.

The V gene is TRBV28, the J gene TRBJ2-2; 7 bases fit TRBD2. The germline V gene has CDR1 MDHEN and CDR2 SYDVKM. This CDR3 is built from 13 residues. The V segment lost 7 bases and the J segment 16 bases; nucleotides outside the gene matches: 15. DNA of the CDR3: TGTGCCAGCACCCAAGTGGGAGGGCCGCCCTCGTTTTTT. This gives the protein CASTQVGGPPSFF.

The chain uses TRBV28 and TRBJ2-5; 8 bases are a match to TRBD2. The germline CDR1 and CDR2 sequences are MDHEN and SYDVKM. This CDR3 comprises 15 residues. The trim removed 6 bases at V and 2 bases at J, leaving 8 bases unmatched. The CDR3 bases are TGTGCCAGCAGCCCCGGGGGGGGTCCGCAAGAGACCCAGTACTTC. It specifies CASSPGGGPQETQYF.

This clone was found once. The CDR3 sequence: CASSIDRAPSGNTIYF. Written as DNA, the CDR3 is TGCGCCAGCAGCATTGACAGGGCCCCCTCTGGAAACACCATATATTTT. V and J are TRBV5-1 and TRBJ1-3; 7 nucleotides match TRBD1. Germline CDR1 and CDR2: SGHRS and YFSETQ. V gave up 4 bases and J gave up 0 bases; unmatched junction bases: 7. CDR3 length: 16 amino acids.

The chain links TRBV12-5 to TRBJ1-3; D may be TRBD1 (5 bases). V was trimmed by 6 bases and J by 9 bases, leaving 9 bases between them. Germline-derived CDR1 and CDR2 are LGHNT and FRNRAP. This CDR3 comprises 11 residues. CDR3 DNA sequence: TGTGCTAGTGGATCGGGGGGCACCATATATTTT. Translated, it gives CASGSGGTIYF.

V and J are TRBV5-1 and TRBJ2-1; 10 bases fit TRBD2. This CDR3 is built from 17 residues. Germline V CDR1 and CDR2: SGHRS, YFSETQ. Unmatched junction bases numbered 8, after V lost 0 bases and J lost 5 bases. The CDR3 region is CASSLAPTSGSNNEQFF. CDR3 bases: TGCGCCAGCAGCTTGGCCCCGACTAGCGGGTCTAACAATGAGCAGTTCTTC. The whole variable domain, remainder taken from reference TRBV5-1 and TRBJ2-1, is KAGVTQTPRYLIKTRGQQVTLSCSPISGHRSVSWYQQTPGQGLQFLFEYFSETQRNKGNFPGRFSGRQFSNSRSEMNVSTLELGDSALYLCASSLAPTSGSNNEQFFGPGTRLTVL.

The gene calls are TRBV5-1 and TRBJ1-2; a weak D match, TRBD1 (5 bases). The CDR3 has 13 residues. V was trimmed by 4 bases and J by 6 bases, leaving 13 bases between them. Per the germline V gene, CDR1 is SGHRS and CDR2 is YFSETQ. The CDR3 reads CASSRSREDGYTF. The CDR3 DNA reads TGCGCCAGCAGCCGTAGCAGGGAGGATGGCTACACCTTC.

The V and J genes are TRBV9 and TRBJ1-1, with 7 positions matching TRBD1. The CDR3 runs to 16 residues. V shed 3 bases and J 3 bases; nucleotides not matched to a gene: 11. CDR1 and CDR2 from the germline V gene are SGDLS and YYNGEE. The CDR3 loop reads CASSAYLDREDTEAFF. The CDR3 coding sequence is TGTGCCAGCAGCGCCTATTTAGACAGGGAGGACACTGAAGCTTTCTTT.

This chain links TRBV28 with TRBJ2-4; possible D gene TRBD2, 5 bases. Trimming stripped 4 bases from V and 1 base from J, with 20 bases between. CDR1 and CDR2 (germline): MDHEN, SYDVKM. CDR3 size: 18 residues. The CDR3 here is CASSSLPGSTGAKNIQYF. The CDR3 region has the DNA TGTGCCAGCAGTTCGCTCCCGGGGTCAACGGGGGCCAAAAACATTCAGTACTTC.

This rearrangement joins TRBV7-6 to TRBJ2-3; tentative D call: TRBD2 (6 bases). Germline values: CDR1 SGHVS, CDR2 FNYEAQ. Trimming shortened V by 5 bases and J by 5 bases, and 17 bases separated the two germline ends. This CDR3 comprises 15 residues. Here the CDR3 DNA reads TGTGCCAGCAGCCCAACTCGGCGGAGGGGAGATACGCAGTATTTT. Amino acid sequence: CASSPTRRRGDTQYF.

The CDR3 loop reads CASSQGRDRGNQPQHF. The CDR3 region has the DNA TGTGCCAGCAGCCAGGGCCGGGACAGGGGCAATCAGCCCCAGCATTTT. J is TRBJ1-5 and V is TRBV6-6; 9 bases match TRBD1. V shed 6 bases and J 2 bases; nucleotides not matched to a gene: 8. CDR3 length: 16 residues. Per the germline V gene, CDR1 is MNHNY and CDR2 is SVGAGI (reference sequence).